Below are 6 T cell receptor beta chains sequenced from a single sample in a study of cytomegalovirus exposure and HLA in healthy donors. The repertoire was sequenced with immunoSEQ multiplex PCR; TCRdb's copy has only in-frame clones and lacks some. Counted here are 85,000 to 90,000 clones, around 96% occurring once; the ten biggest clones make up 0.78%. Material for sequencing was PBMCs. The receptors here all came from a young man in good health and CMV-seronegative.

The V gene is TRBV5-4, the J gene TRBJ1-2, with 8 bases identical to TRBD1. From germline, CDR1 is SGHNT and CDR2 YYREEE (reference sequence). This CDR3 has 15 amino acids. The V segment lost 4 bases and the J segment 6 bases; nucleotides outside the gene matches: 11. CDR3 region: CASSPWTGTKDGYTF. CDR3 DNA sequence: TGTGCCAGCAGCCCATGGACAGGGACGAAAGATGGCTACACCTTC.

The chain recombines TRBV4-1 with TRBJ2-1; D not resolved. V dropped 1 base and J dropped 0 bases, with 7 bases sitting between them. Germline V lookup: CDR1 MGHRA, CDR2 YSYEKL. The CDR3 extends over 15 amino acids. CDR3 protein: CASSQATSSYNEQFF. CDR3 DNA: TGCGCCAGCAGCCAAGCTACGAGCTCCTACAATGAGCAGTTCTTC.

This clone was found once. Compared with germline, one end of the junction differs, possibly owing to a read error. The chain couples TRBV25-1 to TRBJ2-3, with TRBD2 as a possible D gene (5 bases). This CDR3 is built from 13 residues. The germline V gene has CDR1 MGHDK and CDR2 SYGVNS. As DNA, the CDR3 is TGTGCCAGCAGTGACCCTAGCAGAGATACGCAGTATTTT. As protein: CASSDPSRDTQYF.

This clone was seen once. The chain is built from TRBV4-1 and TRBJ1-2; D unresolved. Looked up from germline, CDR1 is MGHRA and CDR2 is YSYEKL. The germline V and J ends were trimmed by 4 bases and 2 bases, with 11 bases remaining between them. The CDR3 covers 14 residues. The CDR3 loop is CASSPFGVNYGYTF. CDR3 DNA sequence: TGCGCCAGCAGCCCTTTCGGAGTCAACTATGGCTACACCTTC.

This sequence joins TRBV6-6 and TRBJ2-7; D gene uncertain. Germline V gene lookup returns CDR1 MNHNY and CDR2 SVGAGI (reference sequence). CDR3 size: 15 residues. The V gene lost 0 bases and the J gene lost 3 bases, with 12 bases spanning the gap. The CDR3 nucleotides read TGTGCCAGCAGTTACTCTTCAACATGGGACTACGAGCAGTACGTC. Its translation: CASSYSSTWDYEQYV.

This chain connects TRBV27 to TRBJ1-1; no clear D. Trimming left V 7 bases short and J 1 base short, with 10 bases between. The CDR3 spans 13 residues. The germline CDR1 and CDR2 sequences are MNHEY and SMNVEV (reference sequence). The CDR3 DNA reads TGTGCCAGCAAGGGAGTTGGGAACACTGAAGCTTTCTTT. It codes for CASKGVGNTEAFF.